This TCR beta chain is drawn from a study of identical twins. Notes on the study in general: The study found excess low generation probability among twin-shared out-of-frame alpha sequences.

The CDR3 loop spans 15 amino acids. The germline V and J ends were trimmed by 0 bases and 8 bases, with 14 bases remaining between them. Germline CDR1 reads LNHNV; CDR2 reads YYDKDF (reference sequence). A note on this clonotype: The antigen is undetermined.

TCRdb used MiXCR to reprocess the 5' RACE reads, holding one entry per CDR3 protein. There are roughly 1,500,000 distinct CDR3 sequences in the sample; roughly 35% occur only once, and more than 0.25% lies in the top ten. This chain joins TRBV15 and TRBJ2-1, with D possibly TRBD2 on 5 matching bases. This TCR was sampled from a newborn girl in good health. The sample was cord blood. The CDR3 sequence: CATSRDHGKDYEQFF. For the CDR3, the DNA is TGTGCCACCAGCAGAGATCACGGAAAGGACTATGAGCAGTTCTTC.